These T cell receptor beta chains were read from a single sample in a study of T-cell reconstitution after alpha-beta-depleted transplantation in children. Via MiXCR, TCRdb re-called the PCR reads, giving one row per CDR3 protein. The data hold hundreds of thousands of distinct CDR3 sequences, with approximately 10% observed a single time. The sample was PBMCs, taken before TCRalphabeta/CD19-depleted stem cell transplant. The receptors come from a child aged 2 to 15 with inherited bone marrow failure, due to receive a stem cell transplant. Both conserved end residues are part of each CDR3. The D gene is left open where the match is weak. A row's size may be missing; if present it is once, few, many or a size class.

V gene: TRBV27
clone size: many
J gene: TRBJ2-7
D gene: TRBD2
CDR3 DNA: TGTGCCAGCAGCTCCCTCCTGACTAGCGGAATTTACGAGCAGTACTTC
CDR3 protein: CASSSLLTSGIYEQYF

V gene: TRBV7-9
clone size: many
J gene: TRBJ1-1
D gene: NA
CDR3 DNA: TGTGCCAGCAGCTTAGGCTGGGGGAAGGACACTGAAGCTTTCTTT
CDR3 protein: CASSLGWGKDTEAFF

V gene: TRBV1
clone size: NA
J gene: TRBJ2-1
D gene: NA
CDR3 DNA: TGCACCAGCATGGGGTGGCGGGAGTTTAATGAGCAGTTCTTC
CDR3 protein: CTSMGWREFNEQFF

V gene: TRBV9
clone size: many
J gene: TRBJ2-2
D gene: TRBD2
CDR3 DNA: TGTGCCAGCAGCGTAGTGGGGTCTAGCGGCGGGGAGCTGTTTTTT
CDR3 protein: CASSVVGSSGGELFF

V gene: TRBV3-1
clone size: few
J gene: TRBJ2-3
D gene: NA
CDR3 DNA: TGTGCCAGCAGCCAAGATGACTTCGTACTAGCCACTAGCACAGATACGCAGTATTTT
CDR3 protein: CASSQDDFVLATSTDTQYF

V gene: TRBV7-2
clone size: many
J gene: TRBJ2-7
D gene: NA
CDR3 DNA: TGTGCCAGCAGCTTAGTGGAGTCCTTCTACGAGCAGTACTTC
CDR3 protein: CASSLVESFYEQYF

V gene: TRBV12-3/TRBV12-4
clone size: many
J gene: TRBJ2-5
D gene: NA
CDR3 DNA: TGTGCCAGCAGCGAATCGCTTCCTAAGCAAGAGACCCAGTACTTC
CDR3 protein: CASSESLPKQETQYF

V gene: TRBV5-6
clone size: many
J gene: TRBJ2-7
D gene: NA
CDR3 DNA: TGTGCCAGCAGCTTGCACCGAGCAGAGCAGTACTTC
CDR3 protein: CASSLHRAEQYF

V gene: TRBV5-1
clone size: many
J gene: TRBJ1-5
D gene: NA
CDR3 DNA: TGCGCCAGCAGCTTGTCCGGGACGGACGGCAATCAGCCCCAGCATTTT
CDR3 protein: CASSLSGTDGNQPQHF

V gene: TRBV15
clone size: many
J gene: TRBJ2-7
D gene: NA
CDR3 DNA: TGTGCCACCAGCAGAGATTGGTCCGAGCAGTACTTC
CDR3 protein: CATSRDWSEQYF

V gene: TRBV12-3/TRBV12-4
clone size: many
J gene: TRBJ1-1
D gene: NA
CDR3 DNA: TGTGCGGTCAGGACAGCCACTGAAGCTTTCTTT
CDR3 protein: CAVRTATEAFF

V gene: TRBV1
clone size: few
J gene: TRBJ2-7
D gene: NA
CDR3 DNA: TGCACCAGCAGCCAAGGCTGGGGGACAGCGAAGACTAGCGGGAGTTACGAGCAGTACTTC
CDR3 protein: CTSSQGWGTAKTSGSYEQYF

V gene: TRBV6-2/TRBV6-3
clone size: many
J gene: TRBJ1-2
D gene: NA
CDR3 DNA: TGTGCCAGCAGTCGACAGGCCTATGGCTACACCTTC
CDR3 protein: CASSRQAYGYTF

V gene: TRBV29-1
clone size: many
J gene: TRBJ2-7
D gene: NA
CDR3 DNA: TGCAGCGTTGAGGCCGGTCTCCACGAGCAGTACTTC
CDR3 protein: CSVEAGLHEQYF

V gene: TRBV10-3
clone size: NA
J gene: TRBJ1-1
D gene: TRBD1
CDR3 DNA: TGTGCCATCAGTGAGCGACAGGGGAGCACTGAAGCTTTCTTT
CDR3 protein: CAISERQGSTEAFF

V gene: TRBV11-1
clone size: once
J gene: TRBJ2-7
D gene: TRBD1
CDR3 DNA: TGTGCCAGCAGCTGGGATGACAGGGCCAACTCCTACGAGCAGTACTTC
CDR3 protein: CASSWDDRANSYEQYF

V gene: TRBV7-9
clone size: few
J gene: TRBJ2-7
D gene: TRBD2
CDR3 DNA: TGTGCCAGCAGCTCGTCGACTAGCGGGAGGGTCGCCTACGAGCAGTACTTC
CDR3 protein: CASSSSTSGRVAYEQYF

V gene: TRBV7-9
clone size: many
J gene: TRBJ2-1
D gene: TRBD2
CDR3 DNA: TGTGCCAGCAGCAAGCCGGGACTAGCCACGAATGAGCAGTTCTTC
CDR3 protein: CASSKPGLATNEQFF

V gene: TRBV13
clone size: many
J gene: TRBJ2-3
D gene: TRBD2
CDR3 DNA: TGTGCCAGCAGCTTAGTCGGCTGGACTAGCGTCACAGATACGCAGTATTTT
CDR3 protein: CASSLVGWTSVTDTQYF

V gene: TRBV6-2/TRBV6-3
clone size: many
J gene: TRBJ2-2
D gene: NA
CDR3 DNA: TGTGCCAGCAGTTACCTCACAGGCTTCGGGGAGCTGTTTTTT
CDR3 protein: CASSYLTGFGELFF

V gene: TRBV11-2
clone size: few
J gene: TRBJ2-5
D gene: NA
CDR3 DNA: TGTGCCAGCAGCGCAGGACAGATCCAAGAGACCCAGTACTTC
CDR3 protein: CASSAGQIQETQYF

V gene: TRBV7-9
clone size: few
J gene: TRBJ2-7
D gene: NA
CDR3 DNA: TGTGCCAGCGGGCACCGGGACCTCGTGGGGCAGTACTTC
CDR3 protein: CASGHRDLVGQYF

V gene: TRBV5-5
clone size: many
J gene: TRBJ2-3
D gene: NA
CDR3 DNA: TGTGCCAGCAGCTTGTTAGGCAGGGACGCAGATACGCAGTATTTT
CDR3 protein: CASSLLGRDADTQYF

V gene: TRBV4-3
clone size: many
J gene: TRBJ2-7
D gene: NA
CDR3 DNA: TGCGCCAGCAGCCAAGAAGCCCACTCCTACGAGCAGTACTTC
CDR3 protein: CASSQEAHSYEQYF

V gene: TRBV12-3/TRBV12-4
clone size: many
J gene: TRBJ2-3
D gene: TRBD2
CDR3 DNA: TGTGCCAGCACCTTTAGCGGGGTCACAGATACGCAGTATTTT
CDR3 protein: CASTFSGVTDTQYF

V gene: TRBV27
clone size: many
J gene: TRBJ2-1
D gene: TRBD2
CDR3 DNA: TGTGCCAGCAGTCGCGGACTAGCGGGGGTTTCCTACAATGAGCAGTTCTTC
CDR3 protein: CASSRGLAGVSYNEQFF